Each of the 4 T cell receptor beta chains below was sequenced from the same sample in a study of cytomegalovirus exposure and HLA in healthy donors. PCR was performed using 60 Vbeta and 13 Jbeta primers. Measured with immunoSEQ multiplex PCR; TCRdb has only the in-frame clones, and not every one. The sample records about 200,000 clones, roughly four fifths being singletons. The sample was PBMCs. Receptors originate from a man under 40 in good health and CMV-seronegative.

The rearrangement links TRBV19 to TRBJ2-2, with D tentatively TRBD2 (6 bases). Germline V gene lookup returns CDR1 LNHDA and CDR2 SQIVND (reference sequence). This CDR3 region has 17 residues. Trimming removed 0 bases from V and 2 bases from J, with 13 bases in between. CDR3 coding DNA: TGTGCCAGTAGTATAGATGTCTCTAGCGCAAACACCGGGGAGCTGTTTTTT. This gives the protein CASSIDVSSANTGELFF. The full variable domain, its missing parts supplied by reference TRBV19 and TRBJ2-2, is DGGITQSPKYLFRKEGQNVTLSCEQNLNHDAMYWYRQDPGQGLRLIYYSQIVNDFQKGDIAEGYSVSREKKESFPLTVTSAQKNPTAFYLCASSIDVSSANTGELFFGEGSRLTVL.

This chain connects TRBV27 to TRBJ1-2; 8 bases fit TRBD1. This CDR3 contains 15 residues. Trimming cost V 5 bases and J 2 bases; bases outside gene matches: 7. Germline CDR1 reads MNHEY; CDR2 reads SMNVEV (reference sequence). The CDR3 region has the DNA TGTGCCAGCAGTGCCCAGGGGGCGCGGAACTATGGCTACACCTTC. Its translation is CASSAQGARNYGYTF.

This chain joins TRBV9 and TRBJ2-2, with D possibly being TRBD1 (5 bases). The CDR3 has 17 residues. Germline V lookup: CDR1 SGDLS, CDR2 YYNGEE. The V gene lost 0 bases and the J gene lost 4 bases, with 16 bases spanning the gap. CDR3 sequence (DNA): TGTGCCAGCAGCGTAGCTCGAAGGGGAACCCGCACCGGGGAGCTGTTTTTT. Translated: CASSVARRGTRTGELFF.

The chain has TRBV11-2 and TRBJ2-7, with TRBD2 matching over 12 bases. Germline V gene sequence: CDR1 SGHAT, CDR2 FQNNGV. J gave up 3 bases and V 5 bases, and 8 bases lay outside the gene matches. This CDR3 comprises 16 residues. The CDR3 coding sequence is TGTGCCAGCAGCACCAGAACGACTAGCGGGAGCTACGAGCAGTACTTC. This codes for CASSTRTTSGSYEQYF.